This is a list of T cell receptor beta chains from one sample in a study of blood T cells in healthy people across ages. TCRdb used MiXCR to reprocess the 5' RACE reads, holding one entry per CDR3 protein. Altogether 2 million or so distinct CDR3 sequences are present, about 50% being singletons, with the ten largest covering 2.1%. The sample was blood. The source is a woman aged 40 to 55 in good health. CDR3s include the opening cysteine and the closing phenylalanine or tryptophan. D genes are given only for firm matches. Clone sizes are given selectively: once, few, many, or a class where the clone is expanded.

V gene: TRBV3-1
D gene: .
J gene: TRBJ2-7
clone size: .
CDR3 DNA: TGTGCCAGCAGCCGCCGCCCAGACCCCAGCTACGAGCAGTACTTC
CDR3 protein: CASSRRPDPSYEQYF

V gene: TRBV6-1
D gene: TRBD1
J gene: TRBJ1-6
clone size: .
CDR3 DNA: TGTGCCAGCAGTGAACTGGGCGGACAGGGCTATAATTCACCCCTCCACTTT
CDR3 protein: CASSELGGQGYNSPLHF

V gene: TRBV28
D gene: .
J gene: TRBJ1-6
clone size: few
CDR3 DNA: TGTGCCAGCAGTTTGACCGGGGGCTTAAATTCACCCCTCCACTTT
CDR3 protein: CASSLTGGLNSPLHF

V gene: TRBV15
D gene: .
J gene: TRBJ1-2
clone size: .
CDR3 DNA: TGTGCCACCAGTCTAAGGATGTGGGGAAACTATGGCTACACCTTC
CDR3 protein: CATSLRMWGNYGYTF

V gene: TRBV25-1
D gene: TRBD1
J gene: TRBJ1-4
clone size: .
CDR3 DNA: TGTGCCAGCAGCGACGGACTGGGACAGGGAGTTGAAAAACTGTTTTTT
CDR3 protein: CASSDGLGQGVEKLFF

V gene: TRBV4-1
D gene: .
J gene: TRBJ1-1
clone size: .
CDR3 DNA: TGCGCCAGCAGCCAAGTTCCGAGGACCGGTATGAACACTGAAGCTTTCTTT
CDR3 protein: CASSQVPRTGMNTEAFF

V gene: TRBV20-1
D gene: .
J gene: TRBJ2-7
clone size: .
CDR3 DNA: TGCAGTGCTAGCCCGGCGGGTCTACGCCTCGAGCAGTACTTC
CDR3 protein: CSASPAGLRLEQYF

V gene: TRBV28
D gene: .
J gene: TRBJ2-7
clone size: few
CDR3 DNA: TGTGCCAGCAGATCCCCGAGGTCGGGGAACAGCGAGCAGTACTTC
CDR3 protein: CASRSPRSGNSEQYF

V gene: TRBV5-6
D gene: TRBD2
J gene: TRBJ2-1
clone size: .
CDR3 DNA: TGTGCCAGCAGCCTCCGCGGGCCCGGGACTAGTCTCTATGAGCAGTTCTTC
CDR3 protein: CASSLRGPGTSLYEQFF

V gene: TRBV9
D gene: .
J gene: TRBJ1-1
clone size: .
CDR3 DNA: TGTGCCGGCAGCGTAGGATTACCTAACACTGAAGCTTTCTTT
CDR3 protein: CAGSVGLPNTEAFF

V gene: TRBV4-3
D gene: .
J gene: TRBJ1-1
clone size: .
CDR3 DNA: TGCGCCAGCAGCCAAGTGTCCATGGGGACTGAAGCTTTCTTT
CDR3 protein: CASSQVSMGTEAFF

V gene: TRBV7-2
D gene: .
J gene: TRBJ2-1
clone size: few
CDR3 DNA: TGTGCCAGCAGCCCACAGGGCCGAGGTTACAATGAGCAGTTCTTC
CDR3 protein: CASSPQGRGYNEQFF

V gene: TRBV5-1
D gene: TRBD1
J gene: TRBJ1-1
clone size: .
CDR3 DNA: TGCGCCAGCAGCTTGGTGACAGGGATCGTCACTGAAGCTTTCTTT
CDR3 protein: CASSLVTGIVTEAFF

V gene: TRBV4-3
D gene: TRBD1
J gene: TRBJ2-1
clone size: .
CDR3 DNA: TGCGCCAGCAGCCATACCGGACAGGGGAGCGATGAGCAGTTCTTC
CDR3 protein: CASSHTGQGSDEQFF

V gene: TRBV7-9
D gene: .
J gene: TRBJ1-1
clone size: few
CDR3 DNA: TGTGCCAGCAGCCCCCAGTCCCTGAACACTGAAGCTTTCTTT
CDR3 protein: CASSPQSLNTEAFF

V gene: TRBV5-1
D gene: .
J gene: TRBJ2-7
clone size: few
CDR3 DNA: TGCGCCAGCAGCGTGGAAGCTCTAAGCTCCTACGAGCAGTACTTC
CDR3 protein: CASSVEALSSYEQYF

V gene: TRBV6-6
D gene: .
J gene: TRBJ2-1
clone size: .
CDR3 DNA: TGTGCCAGCACTCGGAGGGAGGATGAGCAGTTCTTC
CDR3 protein: CASTRREDEQFF

V gene: TRBV20-1
D gene: TRBD1
J gene: TRBJ1-1
clone size: .
CDR3 DNA: TGCAGTGCCTCAAATCCGACAGGGAGGAACACTGAAGCTTTCTTT
CDR3 protein: CSASNPTGRNTEAFF

V gene: TRBV29-1
D gene: TRBD1
J gene: TRBJ2-7
clone size: .
CDR3 DNA: TGCAGCGTCGCGGGACAGGGTGTCTACGAGCAGTACTTC
CDR3 protein: CSVAGQGVYEQYF

V gene: TRBV7-2
D gene: .
J gene: TRBJ2-3
clone size: many
CDR3 DNA: TGTGCCAGCAGCTTTGGGTTAGATACGCAGTATTTT
CDR3 protein: CASSFGLDTQYF

V gene: TRBV7-2
D gene: TRBD2
J gene: TRBJ2-5
clone size: .
CDR3 DNA: TGTGCCAGCAGCGTAGCGGGCAGGGCGGAGACCCAGTACTTC
CDR3 protein: CASSVAGRAETQYF

V gene: TRBV6-2/TRBV6-3
D gene: TRBD1
J gene: TRBJ2-3
clone size: .
CDR3 DNA: TGTGCCAGCAGTTACAGCTCGGACAGGACGACAGATACGCAGTATTTT
CDR3 protein: CASSYSSDRTTDTQYF